Listed here are 10 T cell receptor beta chains from one sample, sequenced in a study of T-cell memory formation after mild COVID-19. A single record per CDR3 protein comes from TCRdb applying MiXCR to the 5' RACE reads. The repertoire holds 75,000 to 95,000 distinct CDR3 sequences, about 14% seen once, with 39% in the top ten. The specimen sequenced was PBMCs or a T cell subset sorted from them (not recorded which). The receptors shown here come from a man aged 18 to 30 who had mild COVID-19 (a few samples of this study predate the infection). Cell type and time point are not known.

The sample holds many counts of this clonotype. The rearrangement uses TRBV4-2 and TRBJ2-3; D is unclear. The CDR3 sequence is 15 residues long. Trimming shortened V by 0 bases and J by 4 bases, and 11 bases separated the two germline ends. Germline V lookup: CDR1 LGHNA, CDR2 YNFKEQ. In DNA, the CDR3 is TGTGCCAGCAGCCAAGACCTCCTTATATCAGATACGCAGTATTTT. Protein sequence: CASSQDLLISDTQYF.

This clonotype was observed many times. This rearrangement joins TRBV5-4 to TRBJ1-1, with a possible D match to TRBD1 (6 bases). The CDR3 runs to 16 residues. The germline CDR1 and CDR2 sequences are SGHNT and YYREEE (reference sequence). V dropped 5 bases and J dropped 1 base, with 18 bases sitting between them. Written as DNA, the CDR3 is TGTGCCAGCAGGCGCATAGGGGGACAAAAGAACACTGAAGCTTTCTTT. Protein: CASRRIGGQKNTEAFF.

In its sample, this clonotype was seen a few times. The chain has TRBV7-9 and TRBJ2-1; 9 bases align to TRBD2. Trimming removed 0 bases from V and 3 bases from J; junction bases left unmatched: 6. This CDR3 contains 17 residues. Germline V lookup: CDR1 SEHNR, CDR2 FQNEAQ (reference sequence). This CDR3 is CASSLAWVAGDYNEQFF. DNA of the CDR3: TGTGCCAGCAGCTTAGCGTGGGTAGCGGGGGACTACAATGAGCAGTTCTTC.

This clonotype was seen more than once but under ten times. V and J are TRBV7-9 and TRBJ1-2, with D unresolved. The CDR3 totals 15 residues. Trimming took 1 base from V and 8 from J, leaving 17 bases between them. Germline assignment: CDR1 SEHNR and CDR2 FQNEAQ (reference sequence). The CDR3 reads CASSLGRTIERGYTF. In DNA, the CDR3 is TGTGCCAGCAGCTTAGGGAGGACGATTGAAAGAGGCTACACCTTC.

The V gene is TRBV9, the J gene TRBJ1-4; 8 bases agree with TRBD1. V lost 4 bases to trimming and J lost 8 bases; unmatched junction nucleotides: 10. This CDR3 region has 15 residues. CDR1 SGDLS and CDR2 YYNGEE come from the germline V gene. CDR3 nucleotides: TGTGCCAGCAGCCCGTGGGACAGGCAGGGCGAAAAACTGTTTTTT. It is translated as CASSPWDRQGEKLFF. The full variable domain, completed using reference TRBV9 and TRBJ1-4, is DSGVTQTPKHLITATGQRVTLRCSPRSGDLSVYWYQQSLDQGLQFLIQYYNGEERAKGNILERFSAQQFPDLHSELNLSSLELGDSALYFCASSPWDRQGEKLFFGSGTQLSVL.

This clonotype came up many times. V and J are TRBV29-1 and TRBJ1-1; D not resolved. The CDR3 spans 13 residues. Trimming left V 0 bases short and J 0 bases short, with 5 bases between. Looked up from germline, CDR1 is SQVTM and CDR2 is ANQGSEA. CDR3 amino acids: CSVEDGVNTEAFF. The CDR3, as DNA: TGCAGCGTTGAAGATGGCGTGAACACTGAAGCTTTCTTT.

The table lists this clonotype with a count of one. The chain employs TRBV10-3 and TRBJ2-5; D ambiguous. The CDR3 totals 11 residues. V was trimmed by 4 bases and J by 8 bases, leaving 8 bases between them. Germline loops: CDR1 ENHRY, CDR2 SYGVKD. This CDR3 reads CAISVDGTQYF. The CDR3 DNA sequence: TGTGCCATCAGTGTAGATGGTACCCAGTACTTC.

The chain carries TRBV29-1 and TRBJ2-7, with TRBD1 as a possible D gene (5 bases). Trimming cost V 2 bases and J 1 base, with 6 bases left between them. The germline gives CDR1 SQVTM, CDR2 ANQGSEA. The CDR3 contains 12 residues. CDR3 loop: CSVEKGSYEQYF. CDR3 coding DNA: TGCAGCGTTGAAAAGGGGTCCTACGAGCAGTACTTC.

This clonotype has a handful of counts. CDR3 coding DNA: TGCGCCAGCAGCCAGCAGACGAAGGGGATTTACAATGAGCAGTTCTTC. Residues: CASSQQTKGIYNEQFF. The chain has TRBV4-3 and TRBJ2-1; possible D gene TRBD1, 5 bases. CDR3 length: 16 amino acids. CDR1 LGHNA and CDR2 YSLEER come from the germline V gene. Trimming cost V 3 bases and J 4 bases, with 16 bases left between them.

The chain recombines TRBV6-5 with TRBJ1-4, with 8 bases identical to TRBD1. The length of the CDR3 is 16 residues. V dropped 2 bases and J dropped 7; count of bases not matched to a gene: 9. From germline, CDR1 is MNHEY and CDR2 SVGAGI. The CDR3 DNA is TGTGCCAGCAGTTACGCAGGGGGCCGCTGGGGTGAAAAACTGTTTTTT. This translates into CASSYAGGRWGEKLFF.